Listed below are T cell receptor beta chains from one sample, sequenced in a study of T-cell reconstitution after alpha-beta-depleted transplantation in children. TCRdb reanalysed the PCR reads using MiXCR and keeps one entry per CDR3 protein. The table records hundreds of thousands of distinct CDR3 sequences, roughly 7.7% of them present only once. The sample in question was PBMCs, mostly from graft donor cells, obtained 180 days after TCRalphabeta/CD19-depleted stem cell transplant. The receptors stem from a male patient aged 5 to 17 who had a stem cell transplant for acute lymphoblastic leukemia, so the T cells may come from the graft donor. The CDR3 runs from the conserved cysteine through the conserved F or W. The D gene is left open where the match is weak. Size is stated for part of the rows, as once, few or many counts, or as a class when the clone is expanded.

d_call clone_size j_call v_call cdr3_nt cdr3_aa
NA many TRBJ2-7 TRBV12-5 TGTGCTAGTGCCTTGGGGAATACAGGGTCTTACGAGCAGTACTTC CASALGNTGSYEQYF
NA many TRBJ1-1 TRBV7-8 TGTGCCAGCAGCTTAAAAATGCCCCAGAACACTGAAGCTTTCTTT CASSLKMPQNTEAFF
NA many TRBJ2-5 TRBV18 TGTGCCAGCTCAACCGGGACGGAGAGAAGGACCCAGTACTTC CASSTGTERRTQYF
TRBD2 many TRBJ2-5 TRBV29-1 TGCAGCGTTGAAACGCGACTAGCGCAAGAGACCCAGTACTTC CSVETRLAQETQYF
TRBD2 many TRBJ2-1 TRBV28 TGTGCCAGCAGTCCCGGCGAACTAGCGGCGCCTGATGAGCAGTTCTTC CASSPGELAAPDEQFF
NA many TRBJ1-1 TRBV4-3 TGCGCCAGCAGCCAAGCCAAGAACACTGAAGCTTTCTTT CASSQAKNTEAFF
NA many TRBJ2-6 TRBV7-6 TGTGCCAGCAGCTTAGAACCGGGGGGCCGATCTGGGGCCAACGTCCTGACTTTC CASSLEPGGRSGANVLTF
TRBD2 many TRBJ2-4 TRBV12-3/TRBV12-4 TGTGCCAGCACACCCCATGGGGGGGACATTCAGTACTTC CASTPHGGDIQYF
TRBD2 many TRBJ2-7 TRBV20-1 TGCAGTGCTAGATACGGGAGGGACTACGAGCAGTACTTC CSARYGRDYEQYF
TRBD1 many TRBJ1-2 TRBV28 TGTGCCAGCAGTGGGACAGGGCTCTATGGCTACACCTTC CASSGTGLYGYTF
NA NA TRBJ2-5 TRBV25-1 TGTGCCAGCAGAGAATCCGGGACTTTGAAGACCCAGTACTTC CASRESGTLKTQYF
NA many TRBJ2-7 TRBV12-3/TRBV12-4 TGTGCCAGCAGTTTAGACTTTTCCTACGAGCAGTACTTC CASSLDFSYEQYF
TRBD2 many TRBJ2-7 TRBV10-3 TGTGCCATTAGCGGGACCCACTACGAGCAGTACTTC CAISGTHYEQYF
NA NA TRBJ1-5 TRBV6-1 TGTGCCAGCAGTGAACCCCCAGGGAAAGGTAATCAGCCCCAGCATTTT CASSEPPGKGNQPQHF
NA many TRBJ2-2 TRBV4-3 TGCGCCAGCAGCGATGGGGCGGGGGCCCCGAACACCGGGGAGCTGTTTTTT CASSDGAGAPNTGELFF
NA few TRBJ2-7 TRBV5-5 TGTGCCAGCAGCCGAGGAGCCTTCTACGAGCAGTACTTC CASSRGAFYEQYF
NA NA TRBJ2-7 TRBV11-2 TGTGCCAGCAGCCCTGAGAGATTTCGCTCCTACGAGCAGTACTTC CASSPERFRSYEQYF
TRBD1 many TRBJ2-3 TRBV24-1 TGTGCCACCAGTGATTTAGGGACAGACACAGATACGCAGTATTTT CATSDLGTDTDTQYF
TRBD1 many TRBJ2-5 TRBV20-1 TGCAGTGCTACCCTGGGACAGGGGGCACGGGAGACCCAGTACTTC CSATLGQGARETQYF
TRBD1 NA TRBJ1-5 TRBV20-1 TGCTGTGCTACCCCGGACAGGGGCGGTAGATATGAGGATCAGCCCCAGCATTTT CCATPDRGGRYEDQPQHF
TRBD1 many TRBJ2-7 TRBV11-1 TGTGCCAGCAGCCCACCAGGGATCGGGGACAGGGCCTCCTACGAGCAGTACTTC CASSPPGIGDRASYEQYF
NA many TRBJ2-2 TRBV12-3/TRBV12-4 TGTGCCAGCACCCTAAAAGGGGGGCGGGTTACGACCGGGGAGCTGTTTTTT CASTLKGGRVTTGELFF
NA many TRBJ1-1 TRBV9 TGTGCCAGCAGCGTAGAAGGGTTCACTGAAGCTTTCTTT CASSVEGFTEAFF
NA many TRBJ2-7 TRBV3-1 TGTGCCAGCAGCCAAGCATCCAGCTCCTACGAGCAGTACTTC CASSQASSSYEQYF
NA many TRBJ2-1 TRBV5-6 TGTGCCAGCAGCGCGGCCGGACACAATGAGCAGTTCTTC CASSAAGHNEQFF
NA many TRBJ2-5 TRBV5-1 TGCGCCAGCAGCTCAAGAGAGGCATGGAAAGAGACCCAGTACTTC CASSSREAWKETQYF
NA many TRBJ2-7 TRBV20-1 TGCAGTGCTAGGGGACCAACCTACGAGCAGTACTTC CSARGPTYEQYF
TRBD2 many TRBJ2-1 TRBV5-1 TGCGCCAGCAGCTTGGACTGGCGGGAGGGCTACAATGAGCAGTTCTTC CASSLDWREGYNEQFF
NA many TRBJ2-1 TRBV7-6 TGTGCCAGCAGCCCCAGACAGGTCAATTCCTACAATGAGCAGTTCTTC CASSPRQVNSYNEQFF
TRBD1 NA TRBJ1-6 TRBV18 TGTGCCAGCTCGGGGACAGTTGGATCACCCCTCCACTTT CASSGTVGSPLHF
NA NA TRBJ2-7 TRBV7-9 TGTGCCAGCAGCTCCCCCGTCTACGAGCAGTACTTC CASSSPVYEQYF
NA many TRBJ1-2 TRBV12-3/TRBV12-4 TGTGCCAGCAGACTCGAGGGTGGGGCGGGCTATGGCTACACCTTC CASRLEGGAGYGYTF
NA many TRBJ1-1 TRBV2 TGTGCCAGCAGTGAAGTGAACACTGAAGCTTTCTTT CASSEVNTEAFF
TRBD2 many TRBJ2-2 TRBV7-6 TGTGCCAGCAGCTTAGGGGCTAGCGGCACCGGGGAGCTGTTTTTT CASSLGASGTGELFF
NA many TRBJ2-2 TRBV24-1 TGTGCCACCAGTGCCGGGTGGAACACCGGGGAGCTGTTTTTT CATSAGWNTGELFF
NA many TRBJ1-2 TRBV7-9 TGTGCCAGCAGCTTAGCCCTCGAGGGAGACTATGGCTACACCTTC CASSLALEGDYGYTF
TRBD2 many TRBJ2-1 TRBV7-9 TGTGCCAGCAGCTTAGACGGGACTAGAGGAAATGAGCAGTTCTTC CASSLDGTRGNEQFF
NA many TRBJ1-6 TRBV5-1 TGCGCCAGCCGCCCCGACAGCTCCTATAATTCACCCCTCCACTTT CASRPDSSYNSPLHF
NA many TRBJ2-7 TRBV5-1 TGCGCCAGCAGCTTGGCACGGGCAGGGCCTGGCGGCCAAAGTAACGAGCAGTACTTC CASSLARAGPGGQSNEQYF
NA many TRBJ1-1 TRBV15 TGTGCCACCAGCAGAGATGCGGTGAACACTGAAGCTTTCTTT CATSRDAVNTEAFF
NA many TRBJ1-1 TRBV5-1 TGCGCCAGCAGCCGAACGACAGGCGTGAACACTGAAGCTTTCTTT CASSRTTGVNTEAFF
TRBD1 many TRBJ2-3 TRBV7-2 TGTGCCAGCAGCTTACAGGGGGCGCAAATAGGCACAGATACGCAGTATTTT CASSLQGAQIGTDTQYF
NA many TRBJ1-1 TRBV12-3/TRBV12-4 TGTGCCAGCAGTCCCTTAGGACGGAAGACTGAAGCTTTCTTT CASSPLGRKTEAFF
NA many TRBJ1-3 TRBV6-1 TGTGCCAGCACCAACGATTTAATCTCTGGAAACACCATATATTTT CASTNDLISGNTIYF
NA many TRBJ2-7 TRBV10-3 TGTGCCATACCGGCCCTAAAGCGGACAAACTACGAGCAGTACTTC CAIPALKRTNYEQYF